This T cell receptor beta chain was sequenced during a study of blood T cell repertoires in COVID-19. Produced via immunoSEQ multiplex PCR; TCRdb's table is partial and in-frame only. The data show about 68,000 clones, approximately 75% seen once. This CDR3 has 15 residues. CDR1 ENHRY and CDR2 SYGVKD come from the germline V gene. The V segment lost 0 bases and the J segment 4 bases; nucleotides outside the gene matches: 5. Input material: peripheral blood. The receptor was isolated from a woman aged 60-75 years with acute or convalescent COVID-19. The V gene is TRBV10-3, the J gene TRBJ2-5, with 7 bases fitting TRBD2. CDR3 protein: CAISESGEGRETQYF. Written as DNA, the CDR3 is TGTGCCATCAGTGAGTCCGGGGAGGGCCGAGAGACCCAGTACTTC.